This TCR beta chain was observed in a study of vaccination and CD4 T cells after COVID-19. Study at large: Median time from COVID diagnosis to post-COVID sampling was 101 days (35 to 161).

To note about this clonotype: Its antigen is undetermined.

Treatment given: approximately 9-day PBMC culture with coronavirus spike peptide pools or control peptides (ViraFEST assay). The collection of CD4+ T cells from the unexposed donor took place before the COVID-19 pandemic (2011-2018). ViraFEST stimulated the growth of antigen-specific T cells using peptide pools and subsequently profiled their TCRs by sequencing. PBMCs, plated at two million per well, were grown in the presence of roughly 9.2 IU/ml IL-2 and 8.5 to 10 ug/ml peptide pools. Germline V gives CDR1 SEHNR, CDR2 FQNEAQ (reference sequence). This CDR3 region has 16 residues. V was shortened by 4 bases and J by 0 bases, with 16 bases between the two germline ends. An Oncomine TCR Beta short-read assay was used to sequence the DNA from cultured CD4+ T cells. Genomic DNA was extracted from cultured CD4+ T cells. TCRdb reprocessed the PCR reads via MiXCR and lists one record per CDR3 protein. Counted here are 8,000 to 10,000 distinct CDR3 sequences, less than 35% occurring once; the ten biggest clones make up approximately 10%.

The chain is built from TRBV7-9 and TRBJ2-7; D gene uncertain. Sample: CD4+ T cells from blood, cultured in vitro. The TCR comes from a human donor in good health. In nucleotides, the CDR3 is TGTGCCAGCAGCTCCCAGACACCCCGAGTCTCCTACGAGCAGTACTTC. Residues: CASSSQTPRVSYEQYF. Complete variable domain (other parts from reference TRBV7-9 and TRBJ2-7): DTGVSQNPRHKITKRGQNVTFRCDPISEHNRLYWYRQTLGQGPEFLTYFQNEAQLEKSRLLSDRFSAERPKGSFSTLEIQRTEQGDSAMYLCASSSQTPRVSYEQYFGPGTRLTVT.